This T cell receptor beta chain emerged from a study of blood T cell repertoires in COVID-19. Looking at the study overall: COVID-19 samples, acute and convalescent, were from the United States, Italy and Spain.

CDR3 size: 11 residues. Germline CDR1 reads MNHEY; CDR2 reads SMNVEV (reference sequence). V was cut by 7 bases and J by 10 bases, with 11 bases left in between. Seattle researchers signed up patients amid active infection and tracked them longitudinally. Produced via immunoSEQ multiplex PCR; TCRdb's table is partial and in-frame only. The sample consists of around 94,000 clones, roughly 92% of them appearing once. Source material: peripheral blood. The chain couples TRBV27 to TRBJ2-1; D may be TRBD2 (6 bases). This sequence was found in a woman in her 50s with COVID-19, enrolled during active disease. CDR3: CASNFGGEQFF. The DNA for the CDR3 is TGTGCCAGCAACTTTGGGGGGGAGCAGTTCTTC.